The 27 T cell receptor beta chains in this list originate from one sample, sequenced in a study of shared clonotypes between healthy human individuals. Measured with immunoSEQ multiplex PCR; TCRdb has only the in-frame clones, and not every one. Counted here are some 2,100,000 clones, around 93% occurring once; the ten biggest clones make up 1.7%. Naivety among CD8 cells was defined by CD45RO negativity and positive CCR7 selection, thereby excluding terminally differentiated effector memory CD45RA+ cells. The specimen was naive CD8+ T cells from PBMCs. These receptors came from a man between 18 and 35 years old in good health. Some clones in this sample may be carry-over from other donors' samples.

CDR3 nucleotides: TGTGCCAGCTCGAGGACCCCCATGGGTGAGCAGTTCTTC. It codes for CASSRTPMGEQFF. This chain links TRBV5-6 with TRBJ2-1; D not certain. V was pared by 7 bases and J by 9 bases, with 17 bases between. The CDR3 is 13 amino acids. Germline V gene data show CDR1 as SGHDT and CDR2 as YYEEEE.

This chain joins TRBV9 and TRBJ2-3, with TRBD2 identical over 9 bases. V shed 4 bases, J shed 5 bases, and the junction held 8 bases outside the gene matches. This CDR3 region has 15 residues. Germline V gene data show CDR1 as SGDLS and CDR2 as YYNGEE. CDR3 residues: CASSSTSGPGDTQYF. The CDR3 DNA sequence: TGTGCCAGCAGCTCGACTAGCGGTCCAGGAGATACGCAGTATTTT.

The gene calls are TRBV7-8 and TRBJ1-4; D is uncertain. The V end was cut by 0 bases, the J end by 10 bases, with 12 bases between. The CDR3 sequence is 14 residues long. Germline lookup yields CDR1 SGHVS and CDR2 FQNEAQ. The CDR3 DNA follows: TGTGCCAGCAGCTTAGCTAAAGACCCGGGAAAACTGTTTTTT. It yields the protein CASSLAKDPGKLFF.

This clone was seen a few times. The chain carries TRBV27 and TRBJ1-2; D perhaps matches TRBD1 (5 bases). Germline loops: CDR1 MNHEY, CDR2 SMNVEV (reference sequence). Trimming removed 2 bases at V and 5 bases at J, with 15 bases between. The CDR3 runs 15 residues. The CDR3 protein is CASSLVGAGVYGYTF. Here the CDR3 DNA reads TGTGCCAGCAGTTTAGTCGGGGCAGGAGTGTATGGCTACACCTTC.

The chain has TRBV27 and TRBJ1-2; the D gene is possibly TRBD1 (5 bases). This CDR3 has 15 residues. The germline V gene encodes CDR1 MNHEY and CDR2 SMNVEV (reference sequence). Between the trimmed V and J ends, which lost 5 bases and 4 bases, there was a span of 17 bases. The CDR3 spells CASSPQGSLSYGYTF. The CDR3 DNA sequence: TGTGCCAGCAGTCCCCAGGGATCTTTGAGCTATGGCTACACCTTC.

This chain joins TRBV4-1 and TRBJ1-6; a possible D gene is TRBD1 (6 bases). This CDR3 has 15 residues. Germline V CDR1 and CDR2: MGHRA, YSYEKL. Deletions cut 3 bases from V and 7 bases from J, with 13 bases between. CDR3 bases: TGCGCCAGCAGCCAGGCACAGGGTTGGAATTCACCCCTCCACTTT. Encoded protein: CASSQAQGWNSPLHF.

The rearrangement uses TRBV27 and TRBJ2-7, with 12 bases aligning to TRBD2. V was clipped by 5 bases and J by 0 bases; unmatched bases: 8. From germline, CDR1 is MNHEY and CDR2 SMNVEV (reference sequence). The CDR3 extends over 17 amino acids. CDR3 sequence (DNA): TGTGCCAGCAGTCCAAGACTAGCGGGAGTAAACTCCTACGAGCAGTACTTC. It is translated as CASSPRLAGVNSYEQYF.

The sample holds one count of this clone. The identical CDR3 is also encoded by other nucleotide sequences in the sample. V is TRBV29-1 and J is TRBJ1-2, with TRBD1 matching 10 bases. Trimming cost V 6 bases and J 0 bases; bases outside gene matches: 16. The germline V gene encodes CDR1 SQVTM and CDR2 ANQGSEA. The CDR3 runs 18 residues. The chain's CDR3 is CSVTIPRDRGLANYGYTF. The CDR3, as DNA: TGCAGCGTCACCATACCCCGGGACAGGGGCCTAGCTAACTATGGCTACACCTTC. The full variable domain, rest sourced from reference TRBV29-1 and TRBJ1-2, is SAVISQKPSRDICQRGTSLTIQCQVDSQVTMMFWYRQQPGQSLTLIATANQGSEATYESGFVIDKFPISRPNLTFSTLTVSNMSPEDSSIYLCSVTIPRDRGLANYGYTFGSGTRLTVV.

This CDR3 is CASSRVWGAEPVGEQYF. CDR3 coding DNA: TGCGCCAGCAGCCGCGTCTGGGGCGCGGAGCCAGTCGGCGAGCAGTACTTC. The chain is built from TRBV4-1 and TRBJ2-7; D might be TRBD1 (5 bases). Germline V CDR1 and CDR2: MGHRA, YSYEKL. V was pared by 4 bases and J by 6 bases, with 25 bases between. CDR3 length: 17 amino acids.

This chain uses TRBV9 with TRBJ2-1, with D maybe TRBD2 (5 bases). Trimming removed 4 bases from V and 4 bases from J, with 27 bases in between. The CDR3 totals 19 residues. CDR1 and CDR2 (germline): SGDLS, YYNGEE. CDR3 loop: CASSPGARVLAGGYNEQFF. The CDR3 DNA follows: TGTGCCAGCAGCCCCGGCGCGAGAGTTCTGGCGGGCGGTTACAATGAGCAGTTCTTC.

A few counts support this clone. The rearrangement uses TRBV5-1 and TRBJ1-1; possibly TRBD1 for D (5 bases). Germline values: CDR1 SGHRS, CDR2 YFSETQ. This CDR3 spans 15 amino acids. Trimming removed 0 bases at V and 0 bases at J, with 9 bases between. The CDR3, as DNA: TGCGCCAGCAGCTTGGGGCGGGGGGTGAACACTGAAGCTTTCTTT. Protein product: CASSLGRGVNTEAFF.

The chain combines TRBV7-9 with TRBJ2-7; 8 bases align to TRBD1. V was clipped by 5 bases and J by 3 bases; unmatched bases: 12. CDR1 and CDR2 from the germline V gene are SEHNR and FQNEAQ (reference sequence). The CDR3 sequence is 16 residues long. The CDR3 protein is CASSPSTGTGNYEQYF. The CDR3 DNA sequence: TGTGCCAGCAGCCCGTCAACCGGGACAGGTAACTACGAGCAGTACTTC. The complete variable domain, with remaining parts taken from reference TRBV7-9 and TRBJ2-7, reads DTGVSQNPRHKITKRGQNVTFRCDPISEHNRLYWYRQTLGQGPEFLTYFQNEAQLEKSRLLSDRFSAERPKGSFSTLEIQRTEQGDSAMYLCASSPSTGTGNYEQYFGPGTRLTVT.

Details on this clone: Other DNA sequences in the sample encode the same CDR3. V and J are TRBV4-1 and TRBJ1-5; a weak D match, TRBD1 (6 bases). The CDR3 is 14 residues long. V was cut by 0 bases and J by 7 bases, with 10 bases left in between. Germline CDR1 is MGHRA and CDR2 is YSYEKL. In nucleotides, the CDR3 is TGCGCCAGCAGCCAAGATCGGGGGGGCCAGCCCCAGCATTTT. Protein product: CASSQDRGGQPQHF.

This chain links TRBV4-1 with TRBJ2-2; maybe TRBD1 (6 bases). The CDR3 length is 17 residues. Trimming stripped 4 bases from V and 2 bases from J, with 17 bases between. Per the germline V gene, CDR1 is MGHRA and CDR2 is YSYEKL. CDR3 sequence: CASSRGQRVFNTGELFF. The CDR3 nucleotides are TGCGCCAGCAGCCGGGGACAAAGGGTGTTCAACACCGGGGAGCTGTTTTTT.

The chain is built from TRBV27 and TRBJ1-2; TRBD1 might be the D (5 bases). Germline CDR1 is MNHEY and CDR2 is SMNVEV (reference sequence). The ends were cut back, 6 bases at V and 4 bases at J, with 21 bases in the middle. This CDR3 has 16 residues. The CDR3 region has the DNA TGTGCCAGCAGCCCGTCAATTGGGACCTTGTCCTATGGCTACACCTTC. It yields the protein CASSPSIGTLSYGYTF.

This chain connects TRBV19 to TRBJ2-7, with 11 bases matching TRBD2. This CDR3 spans 16 amino acids. The junction had 7 bases not matched to a gene; V was cut back by 3 bases and J by 3 bases. Germline CDR1 is LNHDA and CDR2 is SQIVND (reference sequence). In DNA form, the CDR3 reads TGTGCCAGTAGTATGTCTCGGACTAGCGGGCACTACGAGCAGTACTTC. Translation: CASSMSRTSGHYEQYF.

The V gene is TRBV11-2, the J gene TRBJ2-7; the D gene is possibly TRBD1 (6 bases). The CDR3 is 15 residues long. V dropped 0 bases and J dropped 7 bases, with 16 bases sitting between them. Germline-derived CDR1 and CDR2 are SGHAT and FQNNGV. Written as DNA, the CDR3 is TGTGCCAGCAGCTTAGAAGGGACAACAACTACTGAGCAGTACTTC. Its protein is CASSLEGTTTTEQYF.

The rearrangement joins TRBV28 to TRBJ2-3, with D unresolved. V was trimmed by 4 bases and J by 6 bases, leaving 8 bases between them. CDR1 and CDR2 from the germline V gene are MDHEN and SYDVKM. This CDR3 is 12 amino acids long. CDR3 in DNA: TGTGCCAGCAGTTACGGACGGGATACGCAGTATTTT. It is translated as CASSYGRDTQYF.

This CDR3 is CASSPRPAVSYNEQFF. CDR3 nucleotides: TGTGCCAGCAGCCCCAGGCCAGCGGTGTCCTACAATGAGCAGTTCTTC. The rearrangement uses TRBV28 and TRBJ2-1; D is possibly TRBD2 (5 bases). CDR1 and CDR2 (germline): MDHEN, SYDVKM. CDR3 size: 16 residues. V dropped 6 bases and J dropped 1 base, with 16 bases sitting between them.

The V call is TRBV7-8, the J call TRBJ1-1; D may be TRBD1 (5 bases). The germline V gene has CDR1 SGHVS and CDR2 FQNEAQ. The CDR3 is made up of 14 amino acids. V lost 2 bases and J 5 bases, leaving 12 bases between the germline ends. DNA of the CDR3: TGTGCCAGCAGCTTAAGGGGAGGTGGGACTGAAGCTTTCTTT. It is translated as CASSLRGGGTEAFF. Supplemented by reference TRBV7-8 and TRBJ1-1, the full variable domain reads GAGVSQSPRYKVAKRGQDVALRCDPISGHVSLFWYQQALGQGPEFLTYFQNEAQLDKSGLPSDRFFAERPEGSVSTLKIQRTQQEDSAVYLCASSLRGGGTEAFFGQGTRLTVV.

V usage is TRBV14 and J usage is TRBJ2-7, with D perhaps matching TRBD1 (6 bases). The CDR3 has 17 residues. In germline, CDR1 is SGHDN, CDR2 FVKESK. Trimming removed 1 base at V and 0 bases at J, with 16 bases between. The CDR3 loop is CASSQGAPAGDSYEQYF. CDR3 nucleotide sequence: TGTGCCAGCAGCCAAGGCGCCCCCGCAGGGGACTCCTACGAGCAGTACTTC. Full variable domain (remainder filled in from reference TRBV14 and TRBJ2-7): EAGVTQFPSHSVIEKGQTVTLRCDPISGHDNLYWYRRVMGKEIKFLLHFVKESKQDESGMPNNRFLAERTGGTYSTLKVQPAELEDSGVYFCASSQGAPAGDSYEQYFGPGTRLTVT.

This sequence joins TRBV27 and TRBJ2-1, with 7 bases fitting TRBD2. Germline loops: CDR1 MNHEY, CDR2 SMNVEV (reference sequence). J was trimmed by 9 bases and V by 3 bases; bases with no gene match: 5. This CDR3 spans 13 amino acids. CDR3 DNA sequence: TGTGCCAGCAGTTTCGGGAGCGGGGTTGAGCAGTTCTTC. Translation: CASSFGSGVEQFF.

This clone was counted a single time. The chain combines TRBV28 with TRBJ1-1; D unresolved. The CDR3 is made up of 16 amino acids. Trimming shortened V by 5 bases and J by 4 bases, and 20 bases separated the two germline ends. CDR1 and CDR2 (germline): MDHEN, SYDVKM. The CDR3 bases are TGTGCCAGCAGTCCTTCTTTCGGGGATGAGGGCACTGAAGCTTTCTTT. It codes for CASSPSFGDEGTEAFF.

The V gene is TRBV5-1, the J gene TRBJ2-1, with TRBD2 identical over 10 bases. With V trimmed by 0 bases and J by 10 bases, 1 base remained unmatched. The germline V gene encodes CDR1 SGHRS and CDR2 YFSETQ. The CDR3 extends over 13 amino acids. CDR3 in DNA: TGCGCCAGCAGCTTGGCTAGCGGGAGAGAGCAGTTCTTC. Its protein product is CASSLASGREQFF. The variable domain in full, completed from reference TRBV5-1 and TRBJ2-1, reads KAGVTQTPRYLIKTRGQQVTLSCSPISGHRSVSWYQQTPGQGLQFLFEYFSETQRNKGNFPGRFSGRQFSNSRSEMNVSTLELGDSALYLCASSLASGREQFFGPGTRLTVL.

The chain couples TRBV28 to TRBJ2-3; D is ambiguous. Germline CDR1 and CDR2: MDHEN and SYDVKM. The CDR3 covers 14 residues. V shed 3 bases and J shed 2 bases, with 9 bases lying between them. CDR3 DNA: TGTGCCAGCAGTTTCGGCCTTCCCACAGATACGCAGTATTTT. Its protein is CASSFGLPTDTQYF.

V and J are TRBV7-9 and TRBJ1-4; 9 nucleotides match TRBD1. CDR3 length equals 14 residues. The germline gives CDR1 SEHNR, CDR2 FQNEAQ (reference sequence). V was clipped by 3 bases and J by 8 bases; unmatched bases: 4. The CDR3 nucleotides are TGTGCCAGCAGCTTCGGACAGGGGAACGAAAAACTGTTTTTT. Its protein product is CASSFGQGNEKLFF.

As concerns this clone: Other DNA sequences within the sample encode an identical CDR3. The CDR3 region is CASSQSQGNTEAFF. The CDR3 nucleotides are TGCGCCAGCAGCCAGTCACAGGGGAACACTGAAGCTTTCTTT. This chain connects TRBV4-1 to TRBJ1-1; maybe TRBD1 (6 bases). The V and J ends lost 3 bases and 1 base respectively, with 9 bases between them. The CDR3 covers 14 residues. Germline lookup yields CDR1 MGHRA and CDR2 YSYEKL.